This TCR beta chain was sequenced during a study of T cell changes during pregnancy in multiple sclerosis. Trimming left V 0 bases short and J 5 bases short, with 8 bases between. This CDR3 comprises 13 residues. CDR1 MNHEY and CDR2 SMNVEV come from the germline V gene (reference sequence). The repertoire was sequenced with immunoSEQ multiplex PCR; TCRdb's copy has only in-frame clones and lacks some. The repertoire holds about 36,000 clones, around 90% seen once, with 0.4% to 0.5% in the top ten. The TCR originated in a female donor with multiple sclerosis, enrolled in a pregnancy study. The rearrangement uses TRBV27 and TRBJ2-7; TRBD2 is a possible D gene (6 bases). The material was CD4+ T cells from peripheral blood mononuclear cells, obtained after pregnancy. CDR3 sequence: CASSLSAGNEQYF. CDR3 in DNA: TGTGCCAGCAGTTTATCGGCGGGAAACGAGCAGTACTTC.